The rows below give T cell receptor beta chains drawn from one sample of a study of regulatory dendritic cells for organ transplantation. Antigen specificity for these receptors is unknown. The assay was immunoSEQ multiplex PCR, and TCRdb's table has in-frame clones only and misses some. This table holds several thousand clones, 65% to 75% found once. The sequencing sample was made of memory CD4+ T cells from blood cultured with dendritic cells. Receptors were obtained from a human donor in good health. The CDR3 runs from the conserved cysteine through the conserved F or W. The order of the fields is V gene, clone size, D gene, J gene, CDR3 DNA, CDR3 protein. D genes are given only for firm matches. Some rows mark clone size as missing; the rest say once, few, many or name a class of expanded clone.

v_call: TRBV11-2
clone_size: .
d_call: TRBD1
j_call: TRBJ1-3
cdr3_nt: TGTGCCAGCAGCTCCTATCGGACAGGTCGGAGAGGAAACACCATATATTTT
cdr3_aa: CASSSYRTGRRGNTIYF

v_call: TRBV7-9
clone_size: .
d_call: TRBD1
j_call: TRBJ1-1
cdr3_nt: TGTGCCAGCAGCCCAGAGGGACAGGGGGCTTATGAAGCTTTCTTT
cdr3_aa: CASSPEGQGAYEAFF

v_call: TRBV19
clone_size: .
d_call: TRBD1
j_call: TRBJ2-2
cdr3_nt: TGTGCCAGTAGTACAGGACAGGGTGTGGGGGAGCTGTTTTTT
cdr3_aa: CASSTGQGVGELFF

v_call: TRBV6-5
clone_size: few
d_call: .
j_call: TRBJ2-7
cdr3_nt: TGTGCCAGCAGTTTTAACAGGGACTCCTACGAGCAGTACTTC
cdr3_aa: CASSFNRDSYEQYF

v_call: TRBV19
clone_size: few
d_call: TRBD2
j_call: TRBJ2-3
cdr3_nt: TGTGCCAGTAGATGGTTAGCGGGGAGCACAGATACGCAGTATTTT
cdr3_aa: CASRWLAGSTDTQYF

v_call: TRBV2
clone_size: .
d_call: .
j_call: TRBJ1-2
cdr3_nt: TGTGCCAGCAGTGAGATTGAACAGGGCGGTCAAGGCTACACCTTC
cdr3_aa: CASSEIEQGGQGYTF

v_call: TRBV18
clone_size: .
d_call: .
j_call: TRBJ2-7
cdr3_nt: TGTGCCAGCTCACCCCCCCCAGGTTCCTACGAGCAGTACTTC
cdr3_aa: CASSPPPGSYEQYF

v_call: TRBV4-3
clone_size: .
d_call: .
j_call: TRBJ2-1
cdr3_nt: TGCGCCAGCAGCCAATCCCACGGCTACAATGAGCAGTTCTTC
cdr3_aa: CASSQSHGYNEQFF

v_call: TRBV5-1
clone_size: .
d_call: .
j_call: TRBJ2-1
cdr3_nt: TGCGCCAGTCGCCAGGAGACAGGTGACAATGAGCAGTTCTTC
cdr3_aa: CASRQETGDNEQFF

v_call: TRBV10-3
clone_size: medium-sized
d_call: .
j_call: TRBJ2-7
cdr3_nt: TGTGCCATCCGAGACAGTGTAGGGGATGGCGAGCAGTACTTC
cdr3_aa: CAIRDSVGDGEQYF

v_call: TRBV5-4
clone_size: .
d_call: TRBD2
j_call: TRBJ2-1
cdr3_nt: TGTGCCAGCAGCCCGCGAGCGGGGCCCTCCTACAATGAGCAGTTCTTC
cdr3_aa: CASSPRAGPSYNEQFF

v_call: TRBV7-2
clone_size: .
d_call: TRBD2
j_call: TRBJ2-7
cdr3_nt: TGTGCCAGCAGCTTAGCTCCGAGCGGGGAGACCTACGAGCAGTACTTC
cdr3_aa: CASSLAPSGETYEQYF

v_call: TRBV14
clone_size: .
d_call: .
j_call: TRBJ2-7
cdr3_nt: TGTGCCAGCAGCCAAGATCGACAGTGGACCTACGAGCAGTACTTC
cdr3_aa: CASSQDRQWTYEQYF

v_call: TRBV5-4
clone_size: .
d_call: .
j_call: TRBJ2-3
cdr3_nt: TGTGCCAGCAGCCCCAATTCAGGGAGGGATACGCAGTATTTT
cdr3_aa: CASSPNSGRDTQYF

v_call: TRBV7-2
clone_size: .
d_call: TRBD1
j_call: TRBJ2-7
cdr3_nt: TGTGCCAGCAGCTTCCCGAGGGGGCAGTTCTACGAGCAGTACTTC
cdr3_aa: CASSFPRGQFYEQYF

v_call: TRBV2
clone_size: once
d_call: .
j_call: TRBJ1-4
cdr3_nt: TGTGCCAGCAGCCTACAGGGATATAAGGAAAAACTGTTTTTT
cdr3_aa: CASSLQGYKEKLFF

v_call: TRBV19
clone_size: .
d_call: .
j_call: TRBJ1-2
cdr3_nt: TGTGCCAGTAGTAACCTAGGGGGTTACGGCTACACCTTC
cdr3_aa: CASSNLGGYGYTF

v_call: TRBV5-1
clone_size: .
d_call: TRBD1
j_call: TRBJ1-1
cdr3_nt: TGCGCCAGCACCCGTGGACAGGGGAACACTGAAGCTTTCTTT
cdr3_aa: CASTRGQGNTEAFF

v_call: TRBV7-9
clone_size: .
d_call: TRBD1
j_call: TRBJ2-7
cdr3_nt: TGTGCCAGCAGCCAACAGGGGACCCTCGGTTACGAGCAGTACTTC
cdr3_aa: CASSQQGTLGYEQYF

v_call: TRBV15
clone_size: .
d_call: .
j_call: TRBJ1-5
cdr3_nt: TGTGCCACCAGCAGAGATTCAGTCCTTAGCAATCAGCCCCAGCATTTT
cdr3_aa: CATSRDSVLSNQPQHF

v_call: TRBV6-4
clone_size: .
d_call: TRBD1
j_call: TRBJ1-2
cdr3_nt: TGTGCCAGCAGTGAAGCGGGACAGGGCCGTAACTATGGCTACACCTTC
cdr3_aa: CASSEAGQGRNYGYTF

v_call: TRBV6-5
clone_size: .
d_call: TRBD1
j_call: TRBJ1-6
cdr3_nt: TGTGCCAGCAGTTCCTCCTCCGGGACAGGGAATTCACCCCTCCACTTT
cdr3_aa: CASSSSSGTGNSPLHF

v_call: TRBV6-5
clone_size: few
d_call: TRBD2
j_call: TRBJ2-7
cdr3_nt: TGTGCCAGCAGGCTAGCGGCCCCGGGAGAGCAGTACTTC
cdr3_aa: CASRLAAPGEQYF

v_call: TRBV6-1
clone_size: .
d_call: .
j_call: TRBJ1-3
cdr3_nt: TGTGCCAGCAGTGAAGTCGGACAGAGGGGAAACACCATATATTTT
cdr3_aa: CASSEVGQRGNTIYF

v_call: TRBV18
clone_size: .
d_call: .
j_call: TRBJ1-2
cdr3_nt: TGTGCCAGCTCACCAGAAGTAGAAAACTATGGCTACACCTTC
cdr3_aa: CASSPEVENYGYTF

v_call: TRBV19
clone_size: .
d_call: .
j_call: TRBJ1-6
cdr3_nt: TGTGCCAGTACTCTGACAGGCGGTAATTCACCCCTCCACTTT
cdr3_aa: CASTLTGGNSPLHF

v_call: TRBV4-1
clone_size: .
d_call: .
j_call: TRBJ1-5
cdr3_nt: TGCGCCAGCAGCCCCTCAGGGGTCAATCAGCCCCAGCATTTT
cdr3_aa: CASSPSGVNQPQHF

v_call: TRBV5-4
clone_size: .
d_call: TRBD1
j_call: TRBJ2-3
cdr3_nt: TGTGCCAGCAGCCTCGAAACAGGGGGGGATACGCAGTATTTT
cdr3_aa: CASSLETGGDTQYF

v_call: TRBV4-2
clone_size: .
d_call: TRBD2
j_call: TRBJ2-1
cdr3_nt: TGTGCCAGCAGCCAAGAACTAGCGGGGGGCTTCCATGAGCAGTTCTTC
cdr3_aa: CASSQELAGGFHEQFF

v_call: TRBV7-9
clone_size: .
d_call: .
j_call: TRBJ2-7
cdr3_nt: TGTGCCAGCAGCTTCGACTTCCCCTCCTCCTACGAGCAGTACTTC
cdr3_aa: CASSFDFPSSYEQYF

v_call: TRBV6-6
clone_size: .
d_call: TRBD1
j_call: TRBJ1-1
cdr3_nt: TGTGCCAGCAGTAGGGGACAGGGGGCCCCCGACACTGAAGCTTTCTTT
cdr3_aa: CASSRGQGAPDTEAFF

v_call: TRBV29-1
clone_size: .
d_call: TRBD2
j_call: TRBJ2-3
cdr3_nt: TGCAGCCCCATGGGACTAGCGGGCACAGATACGCAGTATTTT
cdr3_aa: CSPMGLAGTDTQYF

v_call: TRBV9
clone_size: .
d_call: .
j_call: TRBJ2-5
cdr3_nt: TGTGCCAGCAGCCCTTTAGCCAGCGGTAAAGAGACCCAGTACTTC
cdr3_aa: CASSPLASGKETQYF

v_call: TRBV5-4
clone_size: .
d_call: .
j_call: TRBJ2-1
cdr3_nt: TGTGCCAGCAGCCTGGGCGGCTACAATGAGCAGTTCTTC
cdr3_aa: CASSLGGYNEQFF

v_call: TRBV19
clone_size: .
d_call: .
j_call: TRBJ1-5
cdr3_nt: TGTGCCAGTATTGGGGGAGGAGGACGCAATCAGCCCCAGCATTTT
cdr3_aa: CASIGGGGRNQPQHF

v_call: TRBV15
clone_size: .
d_call: TRBD1
j_call: TRBJ2-2
cdr3_nt: TGTGCCGCACGACAGGGGAGGTCCGGGGAGCTGTTTTTT
cdr3_aa: CAARQGRSGELFF

v_call: TRBV19
clone_size: few
d_call: .
j_call: TRBJ1-4
cdr3_nt: TGTGCCAGTACTCCAGCGGTTCCCAGGCTGGGCGCTAATGAAAAACTGTTTTTT
cdr3_aa: CASTPAVPRLGANEKLFF

v_call: TRBV5-5
clone_size: .
d_call: TRBD1
j_call: TRBJ1-2
cdr3_nt: TGTGCCAGCAGCCAGGGACAGGGGCCGGGCTACACCTTC
cdr3_aa: CASSQGQGPGYTF

v_call: TRBV7-9
clone_size: .
d_call: .
j_call: TRBJ2-2
cdr3_nt: TGTGCCAGCAGCACTATGGGGGGGAACACCGGGGAGCTGTTTTTT
cdr3_aa: CASSTMGGNTGELFF

v_call: TRBV7-2
clone_size: .
d_call: TRBD1
j_call: TRBJ2-7
cdr3_nt: TGTGCCAGCAGCTCATACAGGGGGCCCTACGAGCAGTACTTC
cdr3_aa: CASSSYRGPYEQYF

v_call: TRBV10-2
clone_size: .
d_call: TRBD2
j_call: TRBJ2-1
cdr3_nt: TGCGCCAGCAGTGAGACTAGCGGGGGGTCCTACAATGAGCAGTTCTTC
cdr3_aa: CASSETSGGSYNEQFF

v_call: TRBV2
clone_size: few
d_call: TRBD2
j_call: TRBJ2-5
cdr3_nt: TGTGCCAGCACTCGCGGGGGGCAAGAGACCCAGTACTTC
cdr3_aa: CASTRGGQETQYF

v_call: TRBV9
clone_size: .
d_call: TRBD1
j_call: TRBJ1-4
cdr3_nt: TGTGCCAGCAGCCCAGCCGGGACAGGGCGTGAAAAACTGTTTTTT
cdr3_aa: CASSPAGTGREKLFF